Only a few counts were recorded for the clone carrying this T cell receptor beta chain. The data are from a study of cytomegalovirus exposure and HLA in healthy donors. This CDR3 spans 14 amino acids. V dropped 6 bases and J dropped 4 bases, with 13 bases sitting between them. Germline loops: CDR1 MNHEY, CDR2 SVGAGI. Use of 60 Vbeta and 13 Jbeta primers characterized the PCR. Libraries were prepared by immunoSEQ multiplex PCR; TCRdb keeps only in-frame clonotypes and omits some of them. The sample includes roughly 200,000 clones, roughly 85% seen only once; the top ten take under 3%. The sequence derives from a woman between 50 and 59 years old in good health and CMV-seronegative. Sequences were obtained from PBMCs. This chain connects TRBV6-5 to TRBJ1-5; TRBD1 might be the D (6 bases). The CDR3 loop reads CASRSIDRNQPQHF. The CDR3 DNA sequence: TGTGCCAGCAGATCAATCGACAGGAATCAGCCCCAGCATTTT.